Sequencing of this T cell receptor (beta chain) was carried out in a study of early T cells in non-severe SARS-CoV-2 infection (dated by TCRdb to the early 2020s). With regard to the full study: TCR sequencing used bulk RNA from unsorted whole blood, so alpha and beta chains could not be paired. Overall study results and their limits: Matching against VDJdb was skewed toward anti-spike CD8 responses, likely underestimated virus-specific expansions, and missed private and CD4 specificities.

V is pruned by 6 bases and J by 4 bases, leaving 9 bases of the junction without a gene match. Reading from cysteine to phenylalanine, the CDR3 counts 14 amino acids. The only DNA kept is the CDR3, 42 bases in frame from the first base. CDR1 and CDR2 are drawn from the germline V gene: SQVTM, ANQGSEA. Library preparation used 5' RACE. Sequenced using a NextSeq 500. To correct for sequencing error and PCR bias, the TCR library protocol tagged individual cDNA molecules with unique molecular identifiers. Sequencing covered both TCR alpha and beta chains, and within each sample the abundances of alpha and beta sequences were tightly co-correlated. In the source study's methods: V gene, J gene and CDR3 annotation of TCR sequences was performed with Decombinator V4. Expanded TCRs were defined as changing significantly between any two time points under a Poisson model with p below 0.0001. Abundances of TCRs were expressed as counts per million after normalisation to the total number of TCRs sequenced in each sample. MAIT TCRs were defined by TRAV1-2 paired with TRAJ12, TRAJ20 or TRAJ33, and iNKT TCRs by TRAV10 paired with TRAJ18. VDJdb, accessed on 1 November 2021, was searched for TCRs annotated for CMV, EBV and SARS-CoV-2, and TCRs annotated for more than one antigen were excluded. TCRdb passed the public sequencing reads through fastp at Q25 and MiXCR, retaining productive beta sequences. One record per CDR3 amino acid sequence lists the most common genes and DNA. The V and J calls here are based on TCRdb, not the publication. This sample has about 48,000 distinct CDR3 sequences in its table, and roughly 9.8% of those were observed once. Roughly 8.3% of the sample goes to the ten largest clones.

Concerning this clonotype itself: Its antigen is unknown. One base away there is no much larger clone; base qualities are not given.

This was a case-control study nested in a cohort of healthcare workers in London, UK, who had nasopharyngeal swab PCR tests and blood samples taken every week. Between 23 and 31 March 2020, the week of the UK lockdown, healthcare workers were enrolled and then followed up weekly for as long as 16 weeks. The sequence came from an adult who was a healthcare worker with PCR-confirmed SARS-CoV-2 infection or an uninfected control (not recorded which). The chain is encoded by TRBV29-1 joined to TRBJ2-5; 9 bases in the middle match TRBD2. The source material was whole blood. This receptor has the CDR3 CSVLPAGGRETQYF. The DNA sequence reads TGCAGCGTACTACCGGCGGGAGGGAGAGAGACCCAGTACTTC.